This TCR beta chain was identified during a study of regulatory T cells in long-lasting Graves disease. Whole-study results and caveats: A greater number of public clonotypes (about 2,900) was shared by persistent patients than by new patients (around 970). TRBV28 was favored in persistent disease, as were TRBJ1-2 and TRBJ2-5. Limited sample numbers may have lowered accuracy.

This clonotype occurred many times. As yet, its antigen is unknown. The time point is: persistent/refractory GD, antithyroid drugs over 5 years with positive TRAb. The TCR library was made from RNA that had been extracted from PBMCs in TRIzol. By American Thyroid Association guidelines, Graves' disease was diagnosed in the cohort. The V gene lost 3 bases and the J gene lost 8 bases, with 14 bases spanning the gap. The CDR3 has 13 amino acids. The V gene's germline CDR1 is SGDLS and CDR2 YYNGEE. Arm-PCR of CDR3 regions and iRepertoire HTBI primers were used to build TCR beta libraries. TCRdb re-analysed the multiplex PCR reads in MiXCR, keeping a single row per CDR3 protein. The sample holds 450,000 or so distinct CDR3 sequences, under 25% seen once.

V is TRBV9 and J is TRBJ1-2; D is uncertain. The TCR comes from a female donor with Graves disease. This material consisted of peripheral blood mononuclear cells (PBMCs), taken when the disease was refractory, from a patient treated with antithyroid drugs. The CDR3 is CASSASTAPGYTF. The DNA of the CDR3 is TGTGCCAGCAGCGCGAGCACAGCACCCGGCTACACCTTC.